The clone carrying this T cell receptor beta chain has just one count. Being one base from a much bigger clone, this may be a read error. Germline CDR1 reads SGHRS; CDR2 reads YFSETQ. This CDR3 is 16 amino acids long. The germline V and J ends were trimmed by 5 bases and 5 bases, with 21 bases remaining between them. Genomic DNA served as template for TCR beta VDJ and CDR3 profiling. MiXCR, run by TCRdb on the reads, gives a single entry per CDR3 protein. The data contain approximately 220,000 distinct CDR3 sequences, around 45% of them singletons. Patients picked for sequencing had shown CD8+CD57+ cell expansion detected by flow cytometry. The data originate from a study of CD8+CD57+ T cells in acquired aplastic anemia.

Input material: sorted CD4+, CD8+, or CD8+CD57+ T cells (not recorded which) from PBMCs. This chain connects TRBV5-1 to TRBJ2-3; the D gene is possibly TRBD1 (5 bases). This TCR derives from a human donor with aplastic anemia. The CDR3 spells CASSLVIGAAQDTQYF. The CDR3 DNA is TGCGCCAGCAGTCTCGTTATAGGGGCCGCGCAAGATACGCAGTATTTT.